The source of this T cell receptor beta chain is a study of regulatory T cells in long-lasting Graves disease. General study points: Repertoires from persistent disease leaned toward TRBV28, TRBJ1-2 and TRBJ2-5.

The germline V and J ends were trimmed by 8 bases and 2 bases, with 16 bases remaining between them. This CDR3 has 14 amino acids. Germline CDR1 and CDR2: MDHEN and SYDVKM. This clonotype was picked up many times. Its target is not known. The sample's time point: persistent/refractory GD, antithyroid drugs over 5 years with positive TRAb. PBMCs were the source of the RNA used for TCR sequencing. A peripheral blood sample, about 9.4 milliliters in volume, was drawn into EDTA tubes. Sequencing libraries for TCR beta were prepared with iRepertoire HTBI primers and Arm-PCR of CDR3 regions. In the study's own analysis: Detected in the samples were over 55 TRBV and about 15 TRBJ segments. TCRdb redid the calling of the multiplex PCR reads with MiXCR, one entry per CDR3 protein. TCRdb, not the authors, supplied the V and J calls. Found here are about 460,000 distinct CDR3 sequences, approximately 22% of them singletons; the top ten hold under 15%.

The rearrangement joins TRBV28 to TRBJ2-7, with D maybe TRBD2 (5 bases). Source: peripheral blood mononuclear cells (PBMCs), taken when the disease was refractory, from a patient treated with antithyroid drugs. The TCR was taken from a female donor with Graves disease. CDR3 nucleotide sequence: TGTGCCAGCTCCCCCCCAGGTAGCGCCTACGAGCAGTACTTC. It is translated as CASSPPGSAYEQYF.